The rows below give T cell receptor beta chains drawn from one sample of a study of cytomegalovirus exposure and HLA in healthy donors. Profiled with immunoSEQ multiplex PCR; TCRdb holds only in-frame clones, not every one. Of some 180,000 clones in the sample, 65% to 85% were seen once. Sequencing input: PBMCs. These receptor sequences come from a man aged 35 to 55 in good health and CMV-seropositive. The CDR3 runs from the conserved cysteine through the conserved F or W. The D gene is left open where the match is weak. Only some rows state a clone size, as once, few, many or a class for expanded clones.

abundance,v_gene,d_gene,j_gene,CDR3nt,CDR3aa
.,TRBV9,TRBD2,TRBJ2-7,TGTGCCAGCAGCATGGGGACTAGCGGGATCCACGAGCAGTACTTC,CASSMGTSGIHEQYF
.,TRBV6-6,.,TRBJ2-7,TGTGCCAGCCCCAGTAGGAGCTCCTACGAGCAGTACTTC,CASPSRSSYEQYF
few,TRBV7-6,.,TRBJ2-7,TGTGCCAGCAGCTTAGAACCGGGTCGAGTCGAGCAGTACTTC,CASSLEPGRVEQYF
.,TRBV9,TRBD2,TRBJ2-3,TGTGCCAGCAGCAAGAGGACTAGTCAAACAGATACGCAGTATTTT,CASSKRTSQTDTQYF
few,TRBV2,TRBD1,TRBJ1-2,TGTGCCAGCAGTGGGGACAGTACCTACTATGGCTACACCTTC,CASSGDSTYYGYTF
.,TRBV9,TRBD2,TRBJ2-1,TGTGCCAGCAGCGTAGGGGTGCGGGAGAGGGGAGACAATGAGCAGTTCTTC,CASSVGVRERGDNEQFF
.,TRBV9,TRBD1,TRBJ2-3,TGTGCCAGCAGCGGACGCTGGGGACAGGCCAACACAGATACGCAGTATTTT,CASSGRWGQANTDTQYF
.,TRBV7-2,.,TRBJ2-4,TGTGCCAGCAGCTTAGCGCTAGGGGACATTCAGTACTTC,CASSLALGDIQYF
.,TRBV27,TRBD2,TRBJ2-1,TGTGCCAGCAGTGACAGCGCGGAACGACGGACTAGCGGGAAGAGTGAGCAGTTCTTC,CASSDSAERRTSGKSEQFF
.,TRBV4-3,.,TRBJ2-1,TGCGCCAGCAGCTCCTTTTCGTTGGCTGAGCAGTTCTTC,CASSSFSLAEQFF
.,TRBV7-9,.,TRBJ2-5,TGTGCCAGCAGCTCACCTTCGGAAGAGACCCAGTACTTC,CASSSPSEETQYF
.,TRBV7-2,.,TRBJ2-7,TGTGCCAGCAGCTTCGGCGGGAACTCGTACGAGCAGTACTTC,CASSFGGNSYEQYF
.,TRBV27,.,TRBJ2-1,TGTGCCAGCAGTTTATCTGGGCGGGCGGAGCAGTTCTTC,CASSLSGRAEQFF
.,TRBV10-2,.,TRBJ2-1,TGCGCCAGTTTAGGGGACAATGAGCAGTTCTTC,CASLGDNEQFF
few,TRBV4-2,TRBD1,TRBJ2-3,TGTGCCAGCAGCCAAGTTGTCGCGGACAGGCGCACAGATACGCAGTATTTT,CASSQVVADRRTDTQYF
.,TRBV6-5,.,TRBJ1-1,TGTGCCAGCAGTTACTCCGGGGAAATCGAAGCTTTCTTT,CASSYSGEIEAFF
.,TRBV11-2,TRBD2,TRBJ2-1,TGTGCCAGCAGCCCAGGCATGGGGACTAGCGGGAGCTCCTACAATGAGCAGTTCTTC,CASSPGMGTSGSSYNEQFF
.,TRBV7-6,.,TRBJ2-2,TGTGCCAGCAGCTTAGATACAGGGACCCTACGAACCGGGGAGCTGTTTTTT,CASSLDTGTLRTGELFF
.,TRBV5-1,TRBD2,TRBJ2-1,TGCGCCAGCAGCTTGCTCTCTAGCGGGCCTTACAATGAGCAGTTCTTC,CASSLLSSGPYNEQFF
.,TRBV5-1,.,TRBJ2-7,TGCGCCAGCAGCTTGGCCGGGAAAGGGATTGCCTCCTACGAGCAGTACTTC,CASSLAGKGIASYEQYF
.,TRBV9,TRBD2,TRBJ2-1,TGTGCCAGCAGCCCTTCTGGACTAGCGGGGGACCGTAACTCCTACAATGAGCAGTTCTTC,CASSPSGLAGDRNSYNEQFF
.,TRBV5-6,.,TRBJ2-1,TGTGCCAGCAGCTTGGGGGATCTAGCTAGGAATGAGCAGTTCTTC,CASSLGDLARNEQFF
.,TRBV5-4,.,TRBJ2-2,TGTGCCAGCAGCTTGGAACTACCCACCGGGGAGCTGTTTTTT,CASSLELPTGELFF
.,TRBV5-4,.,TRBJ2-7,TGTGCCAGCAGTCGGATACAGACAGGAGTATCCTACGAGCAGTACTTC,CASSRIQTGVSYEQYF
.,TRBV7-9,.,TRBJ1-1,TGTGCCAGCAGCAACTTGGACAGAAAGAACACTGAAGCTTTCTTT,CASSNLDRKNTEAFF
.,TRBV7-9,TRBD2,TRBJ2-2,TGTGCCAGCAGCCCTGCCGGACTAGCAACCGGGGAGCTGTTTTTT,CASSPAGLATGELFF
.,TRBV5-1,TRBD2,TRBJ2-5,TGCGCCAGCAGCTTAGCGCTAGCGGGGACGAATCCCCTAGAGACCCAGTACTTC,CASSLALAGTNPLETQYF
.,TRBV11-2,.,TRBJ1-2,TGTGCCAGCAGCTTAGATTCGGCGGTGGATGGCTACACCTTC,CASSLDSAVDGYTF
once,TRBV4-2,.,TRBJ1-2,TGTGCCAGCAGCCCTACAGAAGCTAACTATGGCTACACCTTC,CASSPTEANYGYTF
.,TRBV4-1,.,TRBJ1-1,TGCGCCAGCAGCCAAGAGGGAGGGCCGAACACTGAAGCTTTCTTT,CASSQEGGPNTEAFF
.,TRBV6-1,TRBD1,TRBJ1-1,TGTGCCAGCAGGTTCGGCAGGGGGTCTGGAGCTTTCTTT,CASRFGRGSGAFF
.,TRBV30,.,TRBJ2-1,TGTGCCTGGGCTCGGGGCAATGAGCAGTTCTTC,CAWARGNEQFF
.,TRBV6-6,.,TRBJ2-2,TGTGCCAGCAGTGGGCTGGGCGGGGAGCTGTTTTTT,CASSGLGGELFF
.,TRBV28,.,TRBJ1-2,TGTGCCAGTCGCTCGACGGCAGGGAACTTTCCAAACTATGGCTACACCTTC,CASRSTAGNFPNYGYTF
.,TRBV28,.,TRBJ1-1,TGTGCCAGCAGTCCCCCTCTTGGCAGGGAGGCCACTGAAGCTTTCTTT,CASSPPLGREATEAFF
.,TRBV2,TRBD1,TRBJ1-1,TGTGCCAGCAGTGAAGAGGGGACAGGGAGGTATACTGAAGCTTTCTTT,CASSEEGTGRYTEAFF
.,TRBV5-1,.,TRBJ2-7,TGCGCCAGCAGCTTGGTCTCTTTCGCCTCTCGGGAGCAGTACTTC,CASSLVSFASREQYF
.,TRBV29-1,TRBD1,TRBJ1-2,TGCAGCGTAATAGGGACAGGAGCTAGCTATGGCTACACCTTC,CSVIGTGASYGYTF
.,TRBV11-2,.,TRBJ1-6,TGTGCCAGCAGCTTCCGCCCGGAGATCTCCTATAATTCACCCCTCCACTTT,CASSFRPEISYNSPLHF
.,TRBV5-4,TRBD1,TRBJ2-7,TGTGCCAGCAGTCAAGGACAGGTCTACGAGCAGTACTTC,CASSQGQVYEQYF
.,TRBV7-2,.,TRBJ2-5,TGTGCCAGCAGCTTAGTGGCTGTATCAGAGACCCAGTACTTC,CASSLVAVSETQYF
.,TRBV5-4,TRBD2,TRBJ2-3,TGTGCCAGCAGCTCCTGGACTAGGTCAGATACGCAGTATTTT,CASSSWTRSDTQYF
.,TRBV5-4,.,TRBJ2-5,TGTGCCAGCAGCTTGGGCGGGAAGGGAGAGACCCAGTACTTC,CASSLGGKGETQYF
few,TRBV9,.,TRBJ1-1,TGTGCCAGCAGCGTAGATGGGGGGGGGACGGACACTGAAGCTTTCTTT,CASSVDGGGTDTEAFF
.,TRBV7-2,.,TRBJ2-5,TGTGCCAGCAGCTTTCCTTCGGAGACCCAGTACTTC,CASSFPSETQYF
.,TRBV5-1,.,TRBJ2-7,TGCGCCAGCAGCTTTAACAGGAATGGGTACGAGCAGTACTTC,CASSFNRNGYEQYF
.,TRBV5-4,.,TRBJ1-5,TGTGCCAGCAGCCCAAACCCTGGAGGCAATCAGCCCCAGCATTTT,CASSPNPGGNQPQHF
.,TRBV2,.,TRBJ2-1,TGTGCCAGCAGTAATCGACTTGAGCAGTTCTTC,CASSNRLEQFF
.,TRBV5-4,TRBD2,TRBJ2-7,TGTGCCAGCAGCGGGGTTGCGGGAGTAGGGAGCGAGCAGTACTTC,CASSGVAGVGSEQYF
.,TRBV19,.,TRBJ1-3,TGTGCCAGTAGTCGGGGGGCCTGGAAGACCTCTGGAAACACCATATATTTT,CASSRGAWKTSGNTIYF
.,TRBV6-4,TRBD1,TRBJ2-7,TGTGCCAGCAGTCCTTCCGGGACAGGGTCCCACGAGCAGTACTTC,CASSPSGTGSHEQYF
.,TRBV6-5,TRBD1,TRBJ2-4,TGTGCCAGCGCTCGGGACAGGATGAGTGGCATTCAGTACTTC,CASARDRMSGIQYF
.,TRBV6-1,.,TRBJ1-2,TGTGCCAGCAATTATTTACTCAACTATGGCTACACCTTC,CASNYLLNYGYTF
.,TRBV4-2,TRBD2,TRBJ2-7,TGTGCCAGCAGCCAAGACCTAGCGGGAGGCTTGAGGGAGCAGTACTTC,CASSQDLAGGLREQYF
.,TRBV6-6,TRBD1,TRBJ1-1,TGTGCCAGCAGTTACAGACAGGGGGCGAACACTGAAGCTTTCTTT,CASSYRQGANTEAFF
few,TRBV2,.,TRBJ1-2,TGTGCCAGCAGTGACTTTTACAGGGACGGCTACACCTTC,CASSDFYRDGYTF
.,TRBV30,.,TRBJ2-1,TGTGCCTGGAGCCAACGGGGGAGCTCCTACAATGAGCAGTTCTTC,CAWSQRGSSYNEQFF
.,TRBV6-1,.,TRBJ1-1,TGTGCCAGCAGCCACATAAAGCGTGAGAGTGAAGCTTTCTTT,CASSHIKRESEAFF